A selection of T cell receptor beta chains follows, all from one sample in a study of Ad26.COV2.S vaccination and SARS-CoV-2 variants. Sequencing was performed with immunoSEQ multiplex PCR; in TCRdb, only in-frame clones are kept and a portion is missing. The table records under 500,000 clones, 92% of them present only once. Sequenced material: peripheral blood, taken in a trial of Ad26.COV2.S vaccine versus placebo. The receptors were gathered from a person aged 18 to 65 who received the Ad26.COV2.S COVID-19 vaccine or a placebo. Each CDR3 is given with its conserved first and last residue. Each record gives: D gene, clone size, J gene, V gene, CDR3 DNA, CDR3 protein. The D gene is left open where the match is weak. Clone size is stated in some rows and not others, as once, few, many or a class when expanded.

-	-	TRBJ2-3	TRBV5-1	TGCGCCAGCAGCGCCTACAGGGCTCTGAGGACAGATACGCAGTATTTT	CASSAYRALRTDTQYF
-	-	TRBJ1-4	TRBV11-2	TGTGCCAGCAGCCAAGGGAGGGCAACTAATGAAAAACTGTTTTTT	CASSQGRATNEKLFF
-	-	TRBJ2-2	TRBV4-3	TGCGCCAGCAGCCAAACAGGGACGAACGGGGAGCTGTTTTTT	CASSQTGTNGELFF
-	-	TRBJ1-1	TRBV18	TGTGCCAGCTCAATGGGGGTTGACACTGAAGCTTTCTTT	CASSMGVDTEAFF
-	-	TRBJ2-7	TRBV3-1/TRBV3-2	TGTGCCAGCAGCCCTGGATTGGGCTACGAGCAGTACTTC	CASSPGLGYEQYF
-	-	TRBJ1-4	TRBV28	TGTGCCAGCAGTTTCGCAGTGGGGCATGAAAAACTGTTTTTT	CASSFAVGHEKLFF
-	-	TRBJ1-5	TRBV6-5	TGTGCCAGCAGTTCCCGATCAGGGGAACCCCAGCATTTT	CASSSRSGEPQHF
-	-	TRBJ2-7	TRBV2	TGTGCCAGCAGTGTACCTCTAAGCGAGCAGTACTTC	CASSVPLSEQYF
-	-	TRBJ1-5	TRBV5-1	TGCGCCAGCAGCTTGGAACCAGGCAATCAGCCCCAGCATTTT	CASSLEPGNQPQHF
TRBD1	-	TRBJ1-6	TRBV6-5	TGTGCCAGCACACGGGGACAGCGCTCACCCCTCCACTTT	CASTRGQRSPLHF
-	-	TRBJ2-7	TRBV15	TGTGCCACCAGTGACATAGACTACGAGCAGTACTTC	CATSDIDYEQYF
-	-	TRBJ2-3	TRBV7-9	TGTGCCAGCAGCTTCGACCTGAGCACAGATACGCAGTATTTT	CASSFDLSTDTQYF
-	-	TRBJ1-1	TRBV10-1	TGCGCCAGCAGAGCGAGTTCGGCCACTGAAGCTTTCTTT	CASRASSATEAFF
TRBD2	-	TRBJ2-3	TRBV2	TGTGCCAGCAGTCGCCCAGCGGGGGATCAAGATACGCAGTATTTT	CASSRPAGDQDTQYF
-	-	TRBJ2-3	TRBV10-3	TGTGCCTTACGGAGGGGGGCTAGCACAGATACGCAGTATTTT	CALRRGASTDTQYF
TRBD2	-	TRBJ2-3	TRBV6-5	TGTGCCAGCAGTTACTCCCGGGGGGGAAATACGCAGTATTTT	CASSYSRGGNTQYF
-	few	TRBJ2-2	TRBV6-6	TGTGCCAGCAGTTACAACGGGGAGCTGTTTTTT	CASSYNGELFF
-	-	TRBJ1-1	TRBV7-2	TGTGCCAGCAGCCACAGAACAGCCAGGAACACTGAAGCTTTCTTT	CASSHRTARNTEAFF
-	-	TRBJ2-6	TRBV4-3	TGCGCCAGCAGCCAAGATTCGGGGGCCAACGTCCTGACTTTC	CASSQDSGANVLTF
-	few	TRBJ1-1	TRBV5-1	TGCGCCAGCAGCCTGGGAGAGAACACTGAAGCTTTCTTT	CASSLGENTEAFF
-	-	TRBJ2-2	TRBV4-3	TGCGCCAGCAGCCAGGGGGCGGGCACCGGGGAGCTGTTTTTT	CASSQGAGTGELFF
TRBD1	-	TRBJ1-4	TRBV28	TGTGCCAGCAGTCCGACGTCCGGGACAGGGGGCCAAAAACTGTTTTTT	CASSPTSGTGGQKLFF
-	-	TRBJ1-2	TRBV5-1	TGCGCCAGCAGCCCAGGCAGGACAGATCCATATGGCTACACCTTC	CASSPGRTDPYGYTF
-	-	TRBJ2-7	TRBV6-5	TGTGCCAGCGTTATGATGGGGTGGAGCTACGAGCAGTACTTC	CASVMMGWSYEQYF
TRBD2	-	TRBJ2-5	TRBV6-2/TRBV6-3	TGTGCCAGCAGCCCCTGGACTAGCGGGGGGGCCCGGGAGGAGACCCAGTACTTC	CASSPWTSGGAREETQYF
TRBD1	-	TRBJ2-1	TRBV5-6	TGTGCCAGCAGCTTAGCAGGGGGCTCGCATTACAATGAGCAGTTCTTC	CASSLAGGSHYNEQFF
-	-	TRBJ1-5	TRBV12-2	TGTGCAAGTCGCCCTTGCAATCAGCCCCAGCATTTT	CASRPCNQPQHF
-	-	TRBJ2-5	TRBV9	TGTGCCAGCAGCGCACATACTAGTCCCCAGTACTTC	CASSAHTSPQYF
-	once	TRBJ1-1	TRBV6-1	TGTGCCAGCAGTGAAGGACCATTATGGAACACTGAAGCTTTCTTT	CASSEGPLWNTEAFF
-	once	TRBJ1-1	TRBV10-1	TGCGCCAGCAGCCCCAACGGCAGGACCAGGGGCACTGAAGCTTTCTTT	CASSPNGRTRGTEAFF
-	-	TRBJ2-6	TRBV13	TGTGCCAGCAGCTTAGGCTCTGGGGCCAACGTCCTGACTTTC	CASSLGSGANVLTF
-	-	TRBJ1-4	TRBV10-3	TGTGCCATCAGTTTCCGGGCTAATGAAAAACTGTTTTTT	CAISFRANEKLFF
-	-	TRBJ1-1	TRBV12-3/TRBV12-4	TGTGCCAGCAGTCAGAGATTGAACACTGAAGCTTTCTTT	CASSQRLNTEAFF
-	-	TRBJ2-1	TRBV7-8	TGTGCCAGCAGCCCTGACATTGCGCAGTTCTTC	CASSPDIAQFF
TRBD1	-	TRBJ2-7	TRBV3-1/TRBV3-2	TGTGCCAGCAGCCAGCAGGGGGCTGGCTACGAGCAGTACTTC	CASSQQGAGYEQYF
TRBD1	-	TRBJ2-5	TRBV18	TGTGCCAGCTCACCGACAGGGGGCGGAGAGACCCAGTACTTC	CASSPTGGGETQYF
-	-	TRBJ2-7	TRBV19	TGTGCCAGTAGTCCCCGTCGGTATAACGAGCAGTACTTC	CASSPRRYNEQYF
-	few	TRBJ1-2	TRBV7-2	TGTGCCAGCAGCCTTAGTGGGTATTACAACTATGGCTACACCTTC	CASSLSGYYNYGYTF
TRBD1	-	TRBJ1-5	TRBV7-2	TGTGCCAGCAGCCCCCAGACAGGGCCCGGCAATCAGCCCCAGCATTTT	CASSPQTGPGNQPQHF
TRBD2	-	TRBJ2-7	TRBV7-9	TGTGCCAGCAGCTTAGGTTCGCGGGGGTACGAGCAGTACTTC	CASSLGSRGYEQYF
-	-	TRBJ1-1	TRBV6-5	TGTGCCAGCAGTTACTCGACAGGTCGGATGAACACTGAAGCTTTCTTT	CASSYSTGRMNTEAFF
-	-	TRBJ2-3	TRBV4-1	TGCGCCAGCAGCCGGACGGAGAACACAGATACGCAGTATTTT	CASSRTENTDTQYF
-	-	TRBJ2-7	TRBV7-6	TGTGCCAGCAGCTTAGGGGGTGGCTACGAGCAGTACTTC	CASSLGGGYEQYF
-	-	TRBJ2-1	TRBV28	TGTGCCAGCAGATCCGACGAGGCGGTGACGTTCTTC	CASRSDEAVTFF
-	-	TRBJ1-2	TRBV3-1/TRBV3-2	TGTGCCAGCAGCCAAGCAGGGATAGGGGGATATGGCTACACCTTC	CASSQAGIGGYGYTF
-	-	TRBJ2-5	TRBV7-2	TGTGCCAGCAGCTTAGATGGATTACAAGAGACCCAGTACTTC	CASSLDGLQETQYF
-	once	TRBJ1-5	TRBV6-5	TGTGCCAGCAGTACCCTAACCCCCGCAGGTCAGCCCCAGCATTTT	CASSTLTPAGQPQHF
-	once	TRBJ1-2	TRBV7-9	TGTGCCAGCAGCCCCATAGGGAGTTACAACTATGGCTACACCTTC	CASSPIGSYNYGYTF
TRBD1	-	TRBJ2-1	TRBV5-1	TGCGCCAGCAGCAACGGACAGGGGGCGATGGGCGAAGAGCAGTTCTTC	CASSNGQGAMGEEQFF
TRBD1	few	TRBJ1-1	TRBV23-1	TGCGCCAGCAGTCCCCCAGGGGGCCTGACTGAAGCTTTCTTT	CASSPPGGLTEAFF
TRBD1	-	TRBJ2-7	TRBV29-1	TGCAGCGTTACAGGGACAGGGGGACCCTACGAGCAGTACTTC	CSVTGTGGPYEQYF
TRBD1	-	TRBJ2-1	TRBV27	TGTGCCAGCAGGACCGCTGGGACAGGAGCCTACAATGAGCAGTTCTTC	CASRTAGTGAYNEQFF
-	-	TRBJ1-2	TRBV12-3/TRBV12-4	TGTGCCAGCAGTTTAGCGCAGGTCTATGGCTACACCTTC	CASSLAQVYGYTF
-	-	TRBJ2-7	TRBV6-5	TGTGCCAGCAGTTCAAGCAGGGGCTTCTCCTACGAGCAGTACTTC	CASSSSRGFSYEQYF
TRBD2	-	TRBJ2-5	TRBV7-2	TGTGCCAGCAGCTTAGTTGCTAGCGGGGGCCCGTACCAAGAGACCCAGTACTTC	CASSLVASGGPYQETQYF